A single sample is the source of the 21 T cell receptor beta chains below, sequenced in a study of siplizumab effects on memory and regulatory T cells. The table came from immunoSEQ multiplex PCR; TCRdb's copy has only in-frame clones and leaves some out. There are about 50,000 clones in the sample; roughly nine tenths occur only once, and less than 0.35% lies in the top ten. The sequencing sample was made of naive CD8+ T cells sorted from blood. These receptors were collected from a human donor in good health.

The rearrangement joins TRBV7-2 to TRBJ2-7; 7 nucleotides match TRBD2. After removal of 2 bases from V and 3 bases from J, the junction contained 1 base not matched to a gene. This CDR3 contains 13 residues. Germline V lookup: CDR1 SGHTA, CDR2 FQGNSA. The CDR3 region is CASSLLADYEQYF. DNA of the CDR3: TGTGCCAGCAGCTTACTAGCGGACTACGAGCAGTACTTC.

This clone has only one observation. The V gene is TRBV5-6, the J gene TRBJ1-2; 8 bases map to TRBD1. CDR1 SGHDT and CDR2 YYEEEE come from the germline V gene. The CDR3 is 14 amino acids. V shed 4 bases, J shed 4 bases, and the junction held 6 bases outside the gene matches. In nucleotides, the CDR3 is TGTGCCAGCAGCGGATCCGGGACAGGCTATGGCTACACCTTC. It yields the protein CASSGSGTGYGYTF. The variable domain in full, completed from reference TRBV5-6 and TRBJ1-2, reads DAGVTQSPTHLIKTRGQQVTLRCSPKSGHDTVSWYQQALGQGPQFIFQYYEEEERQRGNFPDRFSGHQFPNYSSELNVNALLLGDSALYLCASSGSGTGYGYTFGSGTRLTVV.

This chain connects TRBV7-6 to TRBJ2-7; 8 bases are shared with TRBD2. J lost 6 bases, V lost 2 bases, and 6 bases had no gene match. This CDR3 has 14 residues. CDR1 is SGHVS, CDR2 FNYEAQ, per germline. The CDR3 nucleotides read TGTGCCAGCAGCTTAACCGGGAGGGCCGCCGAGCAGTACTTC. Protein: CASSLTGRAAEQYF.

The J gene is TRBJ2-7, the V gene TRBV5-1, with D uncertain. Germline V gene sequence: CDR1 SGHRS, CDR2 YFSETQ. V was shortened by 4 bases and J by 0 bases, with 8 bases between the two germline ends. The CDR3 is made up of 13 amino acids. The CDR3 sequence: CASSLTHSYEQYF. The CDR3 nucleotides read TGCGCCAGCAGCCTGACACACTCCTACGAGCAGTACTTC.

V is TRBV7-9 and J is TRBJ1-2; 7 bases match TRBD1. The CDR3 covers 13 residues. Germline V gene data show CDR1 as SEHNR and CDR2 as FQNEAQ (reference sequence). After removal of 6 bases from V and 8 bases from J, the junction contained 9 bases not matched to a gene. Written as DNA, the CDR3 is TGTGCCAGCAGTCGGACAGGCCTGGAGGGCTACACCTTC. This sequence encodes CASSRTGLEGYTF. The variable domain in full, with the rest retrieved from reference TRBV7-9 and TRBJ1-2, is DTGVSQNPRHKITKRGQNVTFRCDPISEHNRLYWYRQTLGQGPEFLTYFQNEAQLEKSRLLSDRFSAERPKGSFSTLEIQRTEQGDSAMYLCASSRTGLEGYTFGSGTRLTVV.

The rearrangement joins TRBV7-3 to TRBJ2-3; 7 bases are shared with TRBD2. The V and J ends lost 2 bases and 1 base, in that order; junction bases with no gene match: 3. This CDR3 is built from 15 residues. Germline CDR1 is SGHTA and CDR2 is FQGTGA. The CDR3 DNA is TGTGCCAGCAGCTTAGTTGCGGGAGGCACAGATACGCAGTATTTT. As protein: CASSLVAGGTDTQYF. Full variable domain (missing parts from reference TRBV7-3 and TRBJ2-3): GAGVSQTPSNKVTEKGKYVELRCDPISGHTALYWYRQSLGQGPEFLIYFQGTGAADDSGLPNDRFFAVRPEGSVSTLKIQRTERGDSAVYLCASSLVAGGTDTQYFGPGTRLTVL.

CDR3 amino acids: CASSIMLHSNQPQHF. The CDR3 coding sequence is TGTGCCAGTAGTATAATGCTTCACTCCAATCAGCCCCAGCATTTT. The chain employs TRBV19 and TRBJ1-5, with D hard to call. This CDR3 spans 15 amino acids. V lost 2 bases and J 3 bases, leaving 11 bases between the germline ends. Germline V gene data show CDR1 as LNHDA and CDR2 as SQIVND (reference sequence).

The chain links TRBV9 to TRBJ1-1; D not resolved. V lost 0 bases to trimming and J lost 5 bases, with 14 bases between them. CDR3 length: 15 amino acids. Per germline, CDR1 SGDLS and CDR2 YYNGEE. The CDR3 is CASSVVEKGGTEAFF. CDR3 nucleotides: TGTGCCAGCAGCGTAGTTGAAAAAGGTGGAACTGAAGCTTTCTTT.

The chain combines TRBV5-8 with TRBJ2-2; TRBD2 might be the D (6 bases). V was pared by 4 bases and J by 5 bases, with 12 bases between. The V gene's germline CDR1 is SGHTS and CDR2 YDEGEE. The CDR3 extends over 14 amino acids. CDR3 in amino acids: CASSDGGLTGELFF. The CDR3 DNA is TGTGCCAGCAGCGACGGGGGACTGACCGGGGAGCTGTTTTTT.

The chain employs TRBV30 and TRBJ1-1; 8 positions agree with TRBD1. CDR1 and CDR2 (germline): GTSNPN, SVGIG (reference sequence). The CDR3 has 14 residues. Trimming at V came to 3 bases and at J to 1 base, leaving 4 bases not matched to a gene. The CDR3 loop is CAWRPGTGNTEAFF. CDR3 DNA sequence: TGTGCCTGGAGACCCGGGACAGGGAACACTGAAGCTTTCTTT.

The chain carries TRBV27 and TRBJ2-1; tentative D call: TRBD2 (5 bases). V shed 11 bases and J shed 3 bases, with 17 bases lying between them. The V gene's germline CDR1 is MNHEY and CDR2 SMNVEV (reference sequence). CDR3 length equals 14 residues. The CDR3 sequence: CAVHSSGFYNEQFF. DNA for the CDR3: TGTGCCGTACATTCTTCGGGGTTCTACAATGAGCAGTTCTTC.

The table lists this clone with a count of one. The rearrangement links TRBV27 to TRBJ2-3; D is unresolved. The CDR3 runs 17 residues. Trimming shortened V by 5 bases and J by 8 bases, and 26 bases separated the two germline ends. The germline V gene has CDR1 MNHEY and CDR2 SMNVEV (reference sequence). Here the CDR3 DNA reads TGTGCCAGCAGTCCCCCCGCCCCGGACGACCTAACTGGTACGCAGTATTTT. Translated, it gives CASSPPAPDDLTGTQYF.

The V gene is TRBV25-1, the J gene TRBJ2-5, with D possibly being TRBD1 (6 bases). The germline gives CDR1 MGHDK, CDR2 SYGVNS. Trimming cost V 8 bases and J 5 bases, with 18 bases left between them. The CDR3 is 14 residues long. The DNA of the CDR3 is TGTGCCAGCCAAGGGGGAACTCCTATGGAGACCCAGTACTTC. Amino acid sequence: CASQGGTPMETQYF. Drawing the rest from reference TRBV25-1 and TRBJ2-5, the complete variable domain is EADIYQTPRYLVIGTGKKITLECSQTMGHDKMYWYQQDPGMELHLIHYSYGVNSTEKGDLSSESTVSRIRTEHFPLTLESARPSHTSQYLCASQGGTPMETQYFGPGTRLLVL.

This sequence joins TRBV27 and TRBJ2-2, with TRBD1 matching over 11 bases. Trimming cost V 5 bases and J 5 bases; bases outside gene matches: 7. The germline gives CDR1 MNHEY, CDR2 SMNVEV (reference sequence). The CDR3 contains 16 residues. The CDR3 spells CASSHTGTGGTGELFF. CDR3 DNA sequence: TGTGCCAGCAGTCACACCGGGACAGGGGGTACCGGGGAGCTGTTTTTT.

This CDR3 reads CASSLEGPAYQPQHF. The CDR3 DNA reads TGTGCCAGCAGCTTGGAGGGGCCTGCCTATCAGCCCCAGCATTTT. The rearrangement joins TRBV5-5 to TRBJ1-5; D is possibly TRBD1 (5 bases). CDR1 and CDR2 (germline): SGHKS, YYEKEE (reference sequence). Between the trimmed V and J ends, which lost 0 bases and 5 bases, there was a span of 12 bases. This CDR3 region has 15 residues. Full variable domain (missing parts from reference TRBV5-5 and TRBJ1-5): DAGVTQSPTHLIKTRGQQVTLRCSPISGHKSVSWYQQVLGQGPQFIFQYYEKEERGRGNFPDRFSARQFPNYSSELNVNALLLGDSALYLCASSLEGPAYQPQHFGDGTRLSIL.

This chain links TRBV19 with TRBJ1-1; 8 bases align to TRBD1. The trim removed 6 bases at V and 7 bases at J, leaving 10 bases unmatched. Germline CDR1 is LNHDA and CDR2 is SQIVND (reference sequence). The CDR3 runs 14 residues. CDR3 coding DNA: TGTGCCAGTAGGAACCGGGACAGGTCCTTTGAAGCTTTCTTT. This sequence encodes CASRNRDRSFEAFF. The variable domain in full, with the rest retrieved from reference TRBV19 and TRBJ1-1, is DGGITQSPKYLFRKEGQNVTLSCEQNLNHDAMYWYRQDPGQGLRLIYYSQIVNDFQKGDIAEGYSVSREKKESFPLTVTSAQKNPTAFYLCASRNRDRSFEAFFGQGTRLTVV.

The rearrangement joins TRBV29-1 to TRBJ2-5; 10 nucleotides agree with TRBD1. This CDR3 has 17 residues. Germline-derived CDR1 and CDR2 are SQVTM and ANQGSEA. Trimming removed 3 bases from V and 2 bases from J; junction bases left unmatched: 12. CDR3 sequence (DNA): TGCAGCGTTGACGCGACAGGGGGCACGCCTGATCAAGAGACCCAGTACTTC. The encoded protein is CSVDATGGTPDQETQYF.

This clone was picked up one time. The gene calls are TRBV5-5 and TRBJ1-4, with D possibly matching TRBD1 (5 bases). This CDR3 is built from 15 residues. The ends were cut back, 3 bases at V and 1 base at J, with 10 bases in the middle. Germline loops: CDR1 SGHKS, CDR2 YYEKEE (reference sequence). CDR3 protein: CASSWLGGTNEKLFF. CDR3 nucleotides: TGTGCCAGCAGCTGGCTCGGGGGAACTAATGAAAAACTGTTTTTT. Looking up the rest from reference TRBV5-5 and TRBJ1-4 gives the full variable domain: DAGVTQSPTHLIKTRGQQVTLRCSPISGHKSVSWYQQVLGQGPQFIFQYYEKEERGRGNFPDRFSARQFPNYSSELNVNALLLGDSALYLCASSWLGGTNEKLFFGSGTQLSVL.

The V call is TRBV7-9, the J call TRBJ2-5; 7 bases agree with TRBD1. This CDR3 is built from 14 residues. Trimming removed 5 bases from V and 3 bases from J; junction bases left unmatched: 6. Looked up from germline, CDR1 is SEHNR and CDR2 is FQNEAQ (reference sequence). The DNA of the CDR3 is TGTGCCAGCAGCCCAGGACAGGAAGAAGAGACCCAGTACTTC. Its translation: CASSPGQEEETQYF.

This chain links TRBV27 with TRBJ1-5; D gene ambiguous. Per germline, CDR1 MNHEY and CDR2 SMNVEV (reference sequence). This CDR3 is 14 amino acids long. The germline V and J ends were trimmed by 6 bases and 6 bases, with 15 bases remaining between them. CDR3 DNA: TGTGCCAGCAGCCTCCGGGCCGCTGGTCAGCCCCAGCATTTT. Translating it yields CASSLRAAGQPQHF.

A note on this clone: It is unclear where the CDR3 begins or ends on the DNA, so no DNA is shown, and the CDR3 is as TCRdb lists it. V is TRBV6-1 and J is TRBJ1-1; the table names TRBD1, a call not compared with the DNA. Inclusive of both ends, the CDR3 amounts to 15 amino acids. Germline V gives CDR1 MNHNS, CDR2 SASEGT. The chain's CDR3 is CASKVQGDLFGEAFF.